This T cell receptor (beta chain) was retrieved from a study of T cell changes during pregnancy in multiple sclerosis. This clone showed up just once. V shed 4 bases, J shed 4 bases, and the junction held 14 bases outside the gene matches. The CDR3 spans 17 residues. From germline, CDR1 is SGDLS and CDR2 YYNGEE. The table came from immunoSEQ multiplex PCR; TCRdb's copy has only in-frame clones and leaves some out. Here the sample spans over 45,000 clones, more than 85% being singletons. The TCR was taken from a female donor in good health, enrolled as a control in a pregnancy study. The gene calls are TRBV9 and TRBJ1-3, with 7 bases that match TRBD1. The specimen was peripheral blood, collected in the third trimester of pregnancy. The CDR3 coding sequence is TGTGCCAGCAGCCCGAGCACCGGGACAGTCCTAGGAAACACCATATATTTT. Protein: CASSPSTGTVLGNTIYF.